The clone carrying this T cell receptor beta chain came up a few times. Its antigen is still unknown. The authors sequenced patients whose flow cytometry had shown CD8+CD57+ cell expansion. According to the study, genomic DNA was the template for TCR beta VDJ and CDR3 profiling. Via MiXCR, TCRdb re-called the reads, giving one row per CDR3 protein. The sample gives about 260,000 distinct CDR3 sequences, approximately 79% of which show up once; about 41% is in the top ten. This CDR3 has 14 amino acids. V gave up 5 bases and J gave up 11 bases, with 21 bases separating them. Per the germline V gene, CDR1 is LNHNV and CDR2 is YYDKDF (reference sequence). This sample was taken from a study of CD8+CD57+ T cells in acquired aplastic anemia. At the level of the study: Quantities of DNA derived from sorted CD4+ and CD8+ cells averaged around 3.2 ug.

Regarding the study as a whole: It was found that almost 30 CD8+ CDR3 sequences were shared between patients and controls.

The TCR sequence derives from a human donor with aplastic anemia. The rearrangement uses TRBV15 and TRBJ2-5; D is perhaps TRBD1 or TRBD2 (5 bases each). Input material: sorted CD4+, CD8+, or CD8+CD57+ T cells (not recorded which) from PBMCs. The CDR3 DNA sequence: TGTGCCACCAGCTGCCGGGGCCTAGCCGATAAGCAGTACTTC. Translated: CATSCRGLADKQYF.